The TCR beta chain under discussion was sequenced for a study of cytomegalovirus exposure and HLA in healthy donors. Findings and limits, study-wide: Sequencing depth across donors, presence/absence analyses assumed, was roughly uniform. Rare TCR sequences predominated, though certain public TCRs were found in many donors.

Nominally healthy donors were sampled, though unrecorded immune exposures were likely. 60 Vbeta and 13 Jbeta primers were used in PCR. The table came from immunoSEQ multiplex PCR; TCRdb's copy has only in-frame clones and leaves some out. The sample table sets out about 84,000 clones. As to this clone: Its antigen is as yet unknown.

The source of this sequence is a man aged 45-65 years in good health and CMV-seronegative. The sequencing sample was made of PBMCs.

This CDR3 reads CASSLSPGTYNEQFF. The CDR3 region has the DNA TGCGCCAGCAGCTTGTCGCCAGGGACCTACAATGAGCAGTTCTTC. The chain recombines TRBV5-1 with TRBJ2-1, with D possibly matching TRBD1 (5 bases). Germline values: CDR1 SGHRS, CDR2 YFSETQ. This CDR3 is 15 amino acids long. Trimming removed 1 base at V and 2 bases at J, with 10 bases between.